Shown below are 10 T cell receptor beta chains from a single sample sequenced in a study of cytomegalovirus exposure and HLA in healthy donors. This PCR relied on a set of 60 Vbeta primers and 13 Jbeta primers. Data came from immunoSEQ multiplex PCR; TCRdb stores just in-frame clones and leaves some out. The repertoire holds about 160,000 clones, with around four fifths as singletons. Sequenced: PBMCs. The receptors come from a woman aged 25 to 39 in good health and CMV-seronegative.

The V call is TRBV9, the J call TRBJ2-5; TRBD2 aligns across 11 bases. The CDR3 sequence is 18 residues long. The junction had 10 bases not matched to a gene; V was cut back by 0 bases and J by 3 bases. Germline lookup yields CDR1 SGDLS and CDR2 YYNGEE. CDR3 DNA sequence: TGTGCCAGCAGCGTAGTTTGGCTAGCGGGGGGCGGTAAAGAGACCCAGTACTTC. It translates to CASSVVWLAGGGKETQYF.

The chain carries TRBV11-3 and TRBJ2-5; D is undetermined. CDR3 length: 14 residues. Germline CDR1 and CDR2: SGHNT and YENEEA. Trimming pared 1 base from V and 5 bases from J, leaving 11 bases between. This CDR3 reads CASSLGAGSETQYF. CDR3 nucleotide sequence: TGTGCCAGCAGCTTAGGAGCCGGGTCTGAGACCCAGTACTTC.

This clone was counted only a few times. The J gene is TRBJ1-4, the V gene TRBV5-4, with 10 positions matching TRBD1. The CDR3 spans 14 residues. Germline V gene lookup returns CDR1 SGHNT and CDR2 YYREEE (reference sequence). The J segment lost 8 bases and the V segment lost 5 bases, leaving 6 bases of the junction unmatched. DNA of the CDR3: TGTGCCAGCAGTCTGGGACAGGGGTCCGAAAAACTGTTTTTT. Translated: CASSLGQGSEKLFF.

This clone was found once. This chain joins TRBV29-1 and TRBJ1-2; TRBD1 aligns across 8 bases. Germline V CDR1 and CDR2: SQVTM, ANQGSEA. The length of the CDR3 is 13 residues. V was pared by 8 bases and J by 3 bases, with 8 bases of the junction left unmatched. CDR3 coding DNA: TGCAGCTCTTCCGGGACAGGTGACTATGGCTACACCTTC. Protein product: CSSSGTGDYGYTF. Full variable domain (missing parts from reference TRBV29-1 and TRBJ1-2): SAVISQKPSRDICQRGTSLTIQCQVDSQVTMMFWYRQQPGQSLTLIATANQGSEATYESGFVIDKFPISRPNLTFSTLTVSNMSPEDSSIYLCSSSGTGDYGYTFGSGTRLTVV.

The chain recombines TRBV4-1 with TRBJ2-5; TRBD2 aligns across 8 bases. The CDR3 extends over 15 amino acids. Looked up from germline, CDR1 is MGHRA and CDR2 is YSYEKL. Trimming took 1 base from V and 4 from J; bases not matched to a gene: 5. DNA of the CDR3: TGCGCCAGCAGCCAAGTCTCCGGGGGGGCAGAGACCCAGTACTTC. Amino acid sequence: CASSQVSGGAETQYF.

The chain couples TRBV28 to TRBJ1-6; D remains unclear. Germline V gives CDR1 MDHEN, CDR2 SYDVKM. Trimming left V 10 bases short and J 0 bases short, with 10 bases between. CDR3 length equals 14 residues. The CDR3 DNA follows: TGTGCCAATAAACGGAGCTCCTATAATTCACCCCTCCACTTT. As protein: CANKRSSYNSPLHF.

As concerns this clone: A junction end diverges from the germline sequence, so it may reflect a read error. The chain joins TRBV6-1 to TRBJ1-4, with D possibly matching TRBD1 (6 bases). The CDR3 runs 14 residues. Germline CDR1 MNHNS, CDR2 SASEGT. The CDR3 DNA sequence: TGTGCAAGCAAAGGAGGACAGATTAATGAAAAACTGTTTTTT. Protein product: CASKGGQINEKLFF.

The gene calls are TRBV28 and TRBJ1-4; D not resolved. The V gene's germline CDR1 is MDHEN and CDR2 SYDVKM. V was trimmed by 2 bases and J by 8 bases, leaving 18 bases between them. The CDR3 has 16 residues. The CDR3 protein is CASSLGGGGWSEKLFF. Written as DNA, the CDR3 is TGTGCCAGCAGTTTAGGAGGAGGAGGGTGGAGCGAAAAACTGTTTTTT. Looking up the rest from reference TRBV28 and TRBJ1-4 gives the full variable domain: DVKVTQSSRYLVKRTGEKVFLECVQDMDHENMFWYRQDPGLGLRLIYFSYDVKMKEKGDIPEGYSVSREKKERFSLILESASTNQTSMYLCASSLGGGGWSEKLFFGSGTQLSVL.

V usage is TRBV5-6 and J usage is TRBJ1-2; TRBD1 might be the D (5 bases). V was pared by 4 bases and J by 8 bases, with 15 bases between. Per the germline V gene, CDR1 is SGHDT and CDR2 is YYEEEE. The length of the CDR3 is 13 residues. The CDR3 reads CASSPQGLKGYTF. The CDR3 region has the DNA TGTGCCAGCAGCCCTCAGGGTCTAAAAGGCTACACCTTC.

V and J are TRBV10-2 and TRBJ2-3; possible D gene TRBD1, 6 bases. CDR1 and CDR2 (germline): WSHSY, SAAADI. Trimming took off 3 bases at V and 4 bases at J, with 17 bases between the two ends. This CDR3 is 16 amino acids long. The CDR3 nucleotides read TGCGCCAGCAGTGACGGGACACTAGGTGGTCCAGATACGCAGTATTTT. This encodes CASSDGTLGGPDTQYF.